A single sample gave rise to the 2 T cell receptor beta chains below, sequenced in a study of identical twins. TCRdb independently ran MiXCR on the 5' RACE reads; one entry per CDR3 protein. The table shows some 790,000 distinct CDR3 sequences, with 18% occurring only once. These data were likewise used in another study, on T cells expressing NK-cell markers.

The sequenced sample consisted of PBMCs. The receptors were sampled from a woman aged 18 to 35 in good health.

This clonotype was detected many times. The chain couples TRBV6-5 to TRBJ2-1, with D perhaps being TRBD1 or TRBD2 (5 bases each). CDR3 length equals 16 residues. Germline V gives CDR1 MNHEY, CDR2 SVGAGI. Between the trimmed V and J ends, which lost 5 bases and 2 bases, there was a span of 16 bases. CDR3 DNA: TGTGCCAGCAGTAACCGGGACGGCTCCCCCTACAATGAGCAGTTCTTC. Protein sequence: CASSNRDGSPYNEQFF.

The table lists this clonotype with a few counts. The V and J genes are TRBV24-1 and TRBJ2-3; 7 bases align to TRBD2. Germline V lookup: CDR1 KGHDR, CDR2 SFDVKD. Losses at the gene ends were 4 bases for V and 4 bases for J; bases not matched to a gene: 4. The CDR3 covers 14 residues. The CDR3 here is CATSDQTSADTQYF. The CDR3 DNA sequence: TGTGCCACCAGTGACCAAACTAGCGCAGATACGCAGTATTTT.